These 15 T cell receptor beta chains originate from one sample sequenced in a study of cytotoxic CD8 clonotypes in ibrutinib-treated CLL. Some clones are missing from TCRdb's copy, which holds only in-frame ones; the method was immunoSEQ multiplex PCR. The sample holds around 150,000 clones, approximately 80% seen once. The material was PBMCs, obtained after 36 months of ibrutinib treatment. Receptors were obtained from a human donor with chronic lymphocytic leukemia.

There are a few counts of this clone. The chain employs TRBV5-1 and TRBJ1-1, with D perhaps matching TRBD1 (6 bases). The germline CDR1 and CDR2 sequences are SGHRS and YFSETQ. The CDR3 contains 16 residues. V shed 2 bases and J shed 7 bases, with 21 bases lying between them. The CDR3 bases are TGCGCCAGCAGCTTAACGGTTATCCAACAGGGAGGTGAAGCTTTCTTT. It codes for CASSLTVIQQGGEAFF. The full variable domain, rest sourced from reference TRBV5-1 and TRBJ1-1, is KAGVTQTPRYLIKTRGQQVTLSCSPISGHRSVSWYQQTPGQGLQFLFEYFSETQRNKGNFPGRFSGRQFSNSRSEMNVSTLELGDSALYLCASSLTVIQQGGEAFFGQGTRLTVV.

The chain has TRBV18 and TRBJ1-1; TRBD1 is a possible D gene (5 bases). The CDR3 contains 15 residues. V lost 4 bases to trimming and J lost 0 bases, with 12 bases between them. Germline assignment: CDR1 KGHSH and CDR2 LQKENI. The chain's CDR3 is CASSLWTLMNTEAFF. CDR3 coding DNA: TGTGCCAGCTCACTATGGACACTGATGAACACTGAAGCTTTCTTT.

This chain connects TRBV2 to TRBJ2-1; 15 bases map to TRBD2. V gave up 9 bases and J gave up 9 bases; unmatched junction bases: 6. Per germline, CDR1 SNHLY and CDR2 FYNNEI. CDR3 length equals 14 residues. The CDR3 loop is CASRGLAGGGEQFF. In nucleotides, the CDR3 is TGTGCCAGTAGGGGACTAGCGGGAGGAGGTGAGCAGTTCTTC.

This clone has a single count. The chain couples TRBV5-1 to TRBJ1-2; no clear D gene. Germline V CDR1 and CDR2: SGHRS, YFSETQ. CDR3 length equals 13 residues. The ends were cut back, 2 bases at V and 2 bases at J, with 7 bases in the middle. Here the CDR3 reads CASSFGQNYGYTF. CDR3 coding DNA: TGCGCCAGCAGCTTCGGGCAAAACTATGGCTACACCTTC.

The genes are TRBV7-8 and TRBJ2-3, with no clear D. This CDR3 has 15 residues. Germline V gives CDR1 SGHVS, CDR2 FQNEAQ. Trimming removed 2 bases at V and 2 bases at J, with 11 bases between. In DNA form, the CDR3 reads TGTGCCAGCAGCTTATCTCCGGGTCCCACAGATACGCAGTATTTT. It codes for CASSLSPGPTDTQYF.

This clone came up a few times. The chain couples TRBV6-5 to TRBJ2-5, with TRBD1 identical over 10 bases. The CDR3 totals 15 residues. Germline assignment: CDR1 MNHEY and CDR2 SVGAGI. The trim removed 5 bases at V and 4 bases at J, leaving 7 bases unmatched. CDR3: CASSTPTGGRETQYF. CDR3 nucleotide sequence: TGTGCCAGCAGTACCCCGACAGGGGGCCGAGAGACCCAGTACTTC.

V gene TRBV10-1 combines with J gene TRBJ2-2, with 9 nucleotides matching TRBD2. The V gene's germline CDR1 is WNHNN and CDR2 SYGVQD (reference sequence). V trimming: 6 bases; J trimming: 4 bases; junction bases outside the gene matches: 6. CDR3 size: 15 residues. CDR3 in amino acids: CASSWGSGGTGELFF. The DNA for the CDR3 is TGCGCCAGCAGCTGGGGTAGCGGGGGCACCGGGGAGCTGTTTTTT.

The chain uses TRBV30 and TRBJ2-1; no definite D call. The length of the CDR3 is 11 residues. Trimming pared 0 bases from V and 7 bases from J, leaving 4 bases between. Germline CDR1 and CDR2: GTSNPN and SVGIG (reference sequence). In DNA, the CDR3 is TGTGCCTGGAGTGTACCTAATGAGCAGTTCTTC. Protein product: CAWSVPNEQFF.

The genes are TRBV6-5 and TRBJ2-1; no firm D call. Germline CDR1 MNHEY, CDR2 SVGAGI. V shed 5 bases and J shed 3 bases, with 8 bases lying between them. This CDR3 has 13 residues. For the CDR3, the DNA is TGTGCCAGCAGTCCGGGCTACTACAATGAGCAGTTCTTC. This encodes CASSPGYYNEQFF.

A single count supports this clone. The rearrangement uses TRBV6-5 and TRBJ2-7, with 7 bases fitting TRBD1. Germline V CDR1 and CDR2: MNHEY, SVGAGI. V dropped 5 bases and J dropped 4; count of bases not matched to a gene: 8. The CDR3 covers 14 residues. CDR3 sequence (DNA): TGTGCCAGCAGTATACGGACAGGATTGTACGAGCAGTACTTC. This translates into CASSIRTGLYEQYF.

The chain has TRBV2 and TRBJ2-2; D ambiguous. CDR3 size: 14 residues. Deletions cut 4 bases from V and 6 bases from J, with 12 bases between. Per the germline V gene, CDR1 is SNHLY and CDR2 is FYNNEI. In DNA form, the CDR3 reads TGTGCCAGCAGTGGGTCCAGCATCCCCGGGGAGCTGTTTTTT. Translating it yields CASSGSSIPGELFF.

This sequence joins TRBV11-2 and TRBJ2-1; the match to TRBD2 covers 13 bases. Germline trimming cut 3 bases from V and 4 bases from J; bases unmatched to any gene: 0. The V gene's germline CDR1 is SGHAT and CDR2 FQNNGV. This CDR3 region has 15 residues. As DNA, the CDR3 is TGTGCCAGCAGCTTGGGACTAGCGGGATACAATGAGCAGTTCTTC. Translated, it gives CASSLGLAGYNEQFF. Variable domain in full (rest from reference TRBV11-2 and TRBJ2-1): EAGVAQSPRYKIIEKRQSVAFWCNPISGHATLYWYQQILGQGPKLLIQFQNNGVVDDSQLPKDRFSAERLKGVDSTLKIQPAKLEDSAVYLCASSLGLAGYNEQFFGPGTRLTVL.

The rearrangement links TRBV7-9 to TRBJ2-7; maybe TRBD1 (6 bases). CDR3 length: 14 residues. Germline CDR1 SEHNR, CDR2 FQNEAQ (reference sequence). Trimming pared 2 bases from V and 2 bases from J, leaving 10 bases between. This CDR3 reads CASSLRDNPYEQYF. The DNA of the CDR3 is TGTGCCAGCAGCTTACGGGACAATCCCTACGAGCAGTACTTC.

This chain connects TRBV7-6 to TRBJ1-3, with D tentatively TRBD1 (5 bases). The CDR3 is 18 residues long. The germline CDR1 and CDR2 sequences are SGHVS and FNYEAQ. V dropped 5 bases and J dropped 0 bases, with 20 bases sitting between them. The CDR3 DNA reads TGTGCCAGCAGCCCCCCAGAGGGGAATCCGTTCTCTGGAAACACCATATATTTT. This gives the protein CASSPPEGNPFSGNTIYF.

The chain links TRBV5-6 to TRBJ2-1; 13 bases fit TRBD2. Germline V gene sequence: CDR1 SGHDT, CDR2 YYEEEE. The V and J ends lost 6 bases and 3 bases, in that order; junction bases with no gene match: 12. The CDR3 covers 18 residues. In DNA, the CDR3 is TGTGCCAGCACCCATTTCACTAGCGGGAGGGCCAGCTACAATGAGCAGTTCTTC. This sequence encodes CASTHFTSGRASYNEQFF.